This entry describes one T cell receptor beta chain. Its matching antigen is unknown. Profiling relied on immunoSEQ multiplex PCR, and the TCRdb table lists in-frame clones only, not all of them. This table has about 150,000 clones, 90% appearing once. This sample was taken from a study of T cell responses to AZD1222 COVID-19 vaccine. The CDR3 runs to 15 residues. CDR1 SNHLY and CDR2 FYNNEI come from the germline V gene. V lost 5 bases and J lost 0; bases outside the gene matches: 2. Study-level results: AZD1222 recipients seropositive at baseline numbered only six or seven. Possibly, clonal diversity was underestimated; donors were largely white British and included more females. Samples come after the peak T cell response, not at day 14. Recipients of two AZD1222 doses showed rising Spike-specific TCR breadth and depth.

The sample in question was peripheral blood, obtained 28 days after the second AZD1222 dose. The chain is built from TRBV2 and TRBJ1-1; 11 bases are a match to TRBD1. This sequence was found in an adult who received the AZD1222 COVID-19 vaccine. The CDR3 DNA reads as TGTGCCAGCAGTAGGGGACAGGGGGTGAACACTGAAGCTTTCTTT. It encodes CASSRGQGVNTEAFF.